The entry below describes one T cell receptor (beta chain). The antigen is unknown. The data stem from a study of blood T cells in healthy people across ages. Study-level results: Naive CD4+ cells and diversity were both higher in long-lived donors than in aged donors.

The CDR3 runs 15 residues. The germline CDR1 and CDR2 sequences are SGHTA and FQGNSA. V lost 3 bases and J lost 4; bases outside the gene matches: 4. Sample-barcoded 5' priming and a J-beta primer mix drove a second PCR of about 6 to 12 cycles. Per-sample output comprised a minimum of 2.5 million paired-end reads containing CDR3. TCRdb ran MiXCR on the 5' RACE reads and lists one entry per CDR3 protein. This table holds about 1,800,000 distinct CDR3 sequences, 28% found once. Peripheral blood samples of roughly 9.8 milliliters were drawn from each donor. The authors extracted at least 6 micrograms of total RNA per sample.

The source of this sequence is a woman aged 30 to 39 in good health. Sequencing was carried out using blood. This chain uses TRBV7-2 with TRBJ2-5; 11 bases are shared with TRBD2. The CDR3 region has the DNA TGTGCCAGCAGCTTCTTAGCGGGGGGGCTAGAGACCCAGTACTTC. It yields the protein CASSFLAGGLETQYF. The variable domain in full, with the rest retrieved from reference TRBV7-2 and TRBJ2-5, is GAGVSQSPSNKVTEKGKDVELRCDPISGHTALYWYRQSLGQGLEFLIYFQGNSAPDKSGLPSDRFSAERTGGSVSTLTIQRTQQEDSAVYLCASSFLAGGLETQYFGPGTRLLVL.